The clone carrying this T cell receptor beta chain was recorded many times. What it recognizes is unknown. Time point in this sample: sample taken at primary tumor resection. The sequenced material consisted of unsorted whole RNA from tumor, nontumor lung or frozen PBMC. The donors, 72 patients with untreated early-stage non-small cell lung cancer, provided the samples. The sample belongs to a study of spatial heterogeneity in lung cancer. In the study overall: Alpha-chain detections were consistently fewer than beta-chain detections among the sequences.

Overall study findings and caveats: The study found ubiquitous expanded tumor TCRs in blood more at resection than follow-up.

Each TCR cDNA molecule bore a unique molecular identifier. TCRdb used MiXCR to reprocess the 5' RACE reads, holding one entry per CDR3 protein. This table holds about 13,000 distinct CDR3 sequences, over 9% found once. The sequencing here drew on PBMCs, taken at surgery. The sequence derives from a male donor with early-stage non-small cell lung cancer.

CDR3 region: CASSAIRLKQETQYF. DNA for the CDR3: TGTGCCAGCAGCGCGATCAGACTAAAACAAGAGACCCAGTACTTC. This chain joins TRBV7-2 and TRBJ2-5, with TRBD2 as a possible D gene (5 bases). The CDR3 runs 15 residues. Trimming shortened V by 5 bases and J by 2 bases, and 15 bases separated the two germline ends. In germline, CDR1 is SGHTA, CDR2 FQGNSA.